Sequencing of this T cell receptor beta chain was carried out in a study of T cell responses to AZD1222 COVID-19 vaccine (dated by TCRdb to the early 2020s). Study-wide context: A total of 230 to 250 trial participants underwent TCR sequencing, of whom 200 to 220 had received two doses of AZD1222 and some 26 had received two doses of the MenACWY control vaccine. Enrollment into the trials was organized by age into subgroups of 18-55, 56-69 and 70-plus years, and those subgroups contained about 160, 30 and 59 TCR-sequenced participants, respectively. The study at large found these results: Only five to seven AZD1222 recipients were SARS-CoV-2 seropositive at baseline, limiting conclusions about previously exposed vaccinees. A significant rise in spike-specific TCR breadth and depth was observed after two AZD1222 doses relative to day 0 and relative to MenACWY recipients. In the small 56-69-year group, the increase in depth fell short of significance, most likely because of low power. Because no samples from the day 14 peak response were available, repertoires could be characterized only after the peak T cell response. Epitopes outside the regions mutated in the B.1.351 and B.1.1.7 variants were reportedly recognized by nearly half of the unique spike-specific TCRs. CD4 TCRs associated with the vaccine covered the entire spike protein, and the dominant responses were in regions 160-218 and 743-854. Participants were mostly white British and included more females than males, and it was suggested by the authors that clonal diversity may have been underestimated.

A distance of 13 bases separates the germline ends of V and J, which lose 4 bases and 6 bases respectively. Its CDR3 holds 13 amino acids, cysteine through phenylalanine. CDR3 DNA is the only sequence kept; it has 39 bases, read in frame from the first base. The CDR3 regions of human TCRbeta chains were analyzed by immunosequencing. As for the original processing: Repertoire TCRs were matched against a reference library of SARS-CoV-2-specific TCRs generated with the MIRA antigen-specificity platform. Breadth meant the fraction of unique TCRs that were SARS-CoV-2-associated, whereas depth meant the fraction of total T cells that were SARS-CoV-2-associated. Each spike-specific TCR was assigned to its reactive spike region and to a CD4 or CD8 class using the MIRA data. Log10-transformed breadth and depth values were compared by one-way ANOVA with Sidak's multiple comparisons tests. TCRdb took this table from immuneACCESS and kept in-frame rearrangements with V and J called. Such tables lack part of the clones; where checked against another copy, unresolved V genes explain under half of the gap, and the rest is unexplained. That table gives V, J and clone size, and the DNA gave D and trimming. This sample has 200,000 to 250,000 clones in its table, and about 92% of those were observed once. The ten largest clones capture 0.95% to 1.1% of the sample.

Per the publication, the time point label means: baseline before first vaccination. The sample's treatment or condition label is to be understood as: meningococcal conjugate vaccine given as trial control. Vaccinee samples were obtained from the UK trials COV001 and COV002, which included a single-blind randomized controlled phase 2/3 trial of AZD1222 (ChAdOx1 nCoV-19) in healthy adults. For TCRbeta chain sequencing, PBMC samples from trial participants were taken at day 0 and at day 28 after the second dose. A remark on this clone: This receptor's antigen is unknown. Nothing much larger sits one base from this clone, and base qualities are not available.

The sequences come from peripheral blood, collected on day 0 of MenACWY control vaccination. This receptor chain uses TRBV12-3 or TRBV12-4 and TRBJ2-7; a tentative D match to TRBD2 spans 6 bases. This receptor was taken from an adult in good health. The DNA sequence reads TGTGCCAGCAGTTCCGGGGGACCTAGCGAGCAGTACTTC. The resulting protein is CASSSGGPSEQYF.